The 11 T cell receptor beta chains listed next were all sequenced from one sample in a study of control samples from healthy donors and cancer patients. Method: immunoSEQ multiplex PCR; TCRdb's copy keeps in-frame clones and lacks some. The table includes around 130,000 clones, about 89% detected once. Sequencing used blood. The receptors come from a man in his forties or fifties in good health.

The genes are TRBV9 and TRBJ1-1; possibly TRBD1 for D (6 bases). From germline, CDR1 is SGDLS and CDR2 YYNGEE. V was clipped by 1 base and J by 0 bases, with 10 bases between them. The CDR3 spans 15 residues. The CDR3, as DNA: TGTGCCAGCAGCGTACAAACAGGGCTGAACACTGAAGCTTTCTTT. Its translation: CASSVQTGLNTEAFF.

The gene calls are TRBV15 and TRBJ1-1, with D possibly being TRBD1 (5 bases). CDR1 is LNHNV, CDR2 YYDKDF, per germline (reference sequence). The CDR3 totals 14 residues. V dropped 6 bases and J dropped 3 bases, with 14 bases sitting between them. CDR3 in amino acids: CATSYRLYDTEAFF. In DNA form, the CDR3 reads TGTGCCACCAGTTACAGGCTATACGACACTGAAGCTTTCTTT. The full variable domain, with the rest looked up from reference TRBV15 and TRBJ1-1, is DAMVIQNPRYQVTQFGKPVTLSCSQTLNHNVMYWYQQKSSQAPKLLFHYYDKDFNNEADTPDNFQSRRPNTSFCFLDIRSPGLGDTAMYLCATSYRLYDTEAFFGQGTRLTVV.

CDR3 nucleotide sequence: TGTGCCAGCCTAGAGACAGGGAACACTGAAGCTTTCTTT. Its translation: CASLETGNTEAFF. This chain joins TRBV7-9 and TRBJ1-1; a weak D match, TRBD1 (6 bases). The CDR3 is 13 amino acids. V shed 8 bases and J shed 1 base, with 11 bases lying between them. The V gene's germline CDR1 is SEHNR and CDR2 FQNEAQ (reference sequence).

The chain recombines TRBV19 with TRBJ1-5; 8 nucleotides align to TRBD1. The CDR3 consists of 13 residues. Germline V gene data show CDR1 as LNHDA and CDR2 as SQIVND (reference sequence). J gave up 5 bases and V 9 bases, and 6 bases lay outside the gene matches. This chain's CDR3 is CASADRADQPQHF. CDR3 DNA: TGTGCCAGCGCGGACAGGGCTGATCAGCCCCAGCATTTT.

V is TRBV14 and J is TRBJ2-1; TRBD2 might be the D (6 bases). Germline lookup yields CDR1 SGHDN and CDR2 FVKESK. The CDR3 is 15 amino acids. The V end was cut by 4 bases, the J end by 4 bases, with 14 bases between. The CDR3 loop reads CASSLGLRTYNEQFF. The CDR3 DNA reads as TGTGCCAGCAGCCTGGGACTTAGAACTTACAATGAGCAGTTCTTC.

In DNA form, the CDR3 reads TGTGCCAGCAGTTACTCGACGGCGCGGGCAGCCTACGAGCAGTACTTC. It yields the protein CASSYSTARAAYEQYF. V usage is TRBV6-5 and J usage is TRBJ2-7; the D gene is possibly TRBD2 (5 bases). The CDR3 spans 16 residues. The V gene lost 0 bases and the J gene lost 2 bases, with 14 bases spanning the gap. Germline V gives CDR1 MNHEY, CDR2 SVGAGI.

V is TRBV6-2 or TRBV6-3 and J is TRBJ2-5; D is ambiguous. V was pared by 2 bases and J by 5 bases, with 9 bases between. Germline values: CDR1 MNHEY, CDR2 SVGEGT. The CDR3 loop spans 13 amino acids. CDR3: CASSYGARETQYF. CDR3 bases: TGTGCCAGCAGTTACGGAGCTAGGGAGACCCAGTACTTC.

The J gene is TRBJ2-3, the V gene TRBV2; D possibly corresponds to TRBD2 (6 bases). From germline, CDR1 is SNHLY and CDR2 FYNNEI. V was trimmed by 1 base and J by 4 bases, leaving 9 bases between them. The CDR3 extends over 14 amino acids. This CDR3 reads CASSEGAGSDTQYF. The CDR3 bases are TGTGCCAGCAGTGAAGGGGCGGGGTCAGATACGCAGTATTTT.

This chain uses TRBV7-2 with TRBJ1-6; no definite D call. Germline V gives CDR1 SGHTA, CDR2 FQGNSA. The CDR3 runs 15 residues. Trimming removed 7 bases from V and 1 base from J, with 11 bases in between. CDR3 coding DNA: TGTGCCAGCACTCTGGAGGGATCCTATAATTCACCCCTCCACTTT. Translation: CASTLEGSYNSPLHF.

This clone has a single count. The chain joins TRBV18 to TRBJ2-3, with D possibly matching TRBD2 (6 bases). V shed 3 bases and J shed 2 bases, with 12 bases lying between them. This CDR3 has 15 amino acids. The germline V gene encodes CDR1 KGHSH and CDR2 LQKENI. The CDR3 region is CASSPPSENTDTQYF. The CDR3 region has the DNA TGTGCCAGCTCACCCCCTAGCGAAAACACAGATACGCAGTATTTT.

V usage is TRBV2 and J usage is TRBJ1-5, with a tentative D call TRBD1 (5 bases). This CDR3 contains 17 residues. Germline CDR1 and CDR2: SNHLY and FYNNEI. Trimming stripped 0 bases from V and 7 bases from J, with 19 bases between. The CDR3 DNA reads TGTGCCAGCAGTGAAGCGCTGGGGACCGGGTCGGAACAGCCCCAGCATTTT. Translation: CASSEALGTGSEQPQHF.